This entry features one T cell receptor (beta chain) sequence. Antigen: not known. The germline V gene encodes CDR1 SQVTM and CDR2 ANQGSEA. After removal of 6 bases from V and 5 bases from J, the junction contained 5 bases not matched to a gene. This CDR3 region has 13 residues. The study left out patients who had uncontrolled infection, other autoimmune disease, pregnancy or lactation. This sample is drawn from a study of T cells in Graves' hyperthyroidism and ophthalmopathy. Across the study: Peripheral blood sampling occurred at initial diagnosis, before any treatment. Study results and caveats: Clonotypes that were expanded in thyroid above 0.001 mostly appeared in blood too.

Template material for amplifying TCR beta CDR3 regions consisted of RNA transcripts. First-round RT-PCR of the TCR CDR3 relied on the HTBI primer set. TCRdb reprocessed the multiplex PCR reads with MiXCR, giving one entry per CDR3 protein. This sample has hundreds of thousands of distinct CDR3 sequences, with 16% found just once. Sequencing was performed on blood. This clonotype was obtained from a middle-aged woman with Graves' ophthalmopathy. The chain carries TRBV29-1 and TRBJ1-5, with 9 positions matching TRBD1. The CDR3 nucleotides read TGCAGCGTCGCCGGGACAGGGTATCAGCCCCAGCATTTT. The encoded protein is CSVAGTGYQPQHF.